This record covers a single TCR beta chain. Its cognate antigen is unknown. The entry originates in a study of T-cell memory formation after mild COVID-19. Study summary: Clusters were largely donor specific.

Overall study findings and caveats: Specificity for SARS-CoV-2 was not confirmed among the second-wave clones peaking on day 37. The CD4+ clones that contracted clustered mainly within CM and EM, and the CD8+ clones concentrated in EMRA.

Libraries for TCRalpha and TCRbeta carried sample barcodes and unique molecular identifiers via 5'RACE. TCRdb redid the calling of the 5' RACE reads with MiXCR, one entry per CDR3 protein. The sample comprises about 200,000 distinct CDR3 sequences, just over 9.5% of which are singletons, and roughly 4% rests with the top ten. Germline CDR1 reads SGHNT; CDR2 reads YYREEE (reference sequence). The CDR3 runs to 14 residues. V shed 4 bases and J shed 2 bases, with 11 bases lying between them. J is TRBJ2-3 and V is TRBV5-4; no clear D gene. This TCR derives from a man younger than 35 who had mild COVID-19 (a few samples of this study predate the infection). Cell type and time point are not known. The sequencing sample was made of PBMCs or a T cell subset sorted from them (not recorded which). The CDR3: CASSLKVNTDTQYF. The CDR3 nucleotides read TGTGCCAGCAGCCTAAAGGTGAACACAGATACGCAGTATTTT.